Reported below is one T cell receptor (beta chain). The target of this receptor is not known. No base-level quality is on record; no much larger clone is a single base apart. The sample originates from a study of response to subunit inactivated influenza vaccine (dated 2018 in TCRdb). In terms of the full investigation: Deep quantitative T cell receptor repertoire profiling was used in the study to track responses to a trivalent subunit inactivated influenza vaccine. Study-wide conclusions, independent of this receptor: It was suggested by the authors that each seasonal influenza vaccination may recruit only a limited number of new T cells.

CDR1 and CDR2 (MNHEY, SVGEGT) derive from the germline V gene. V lost 6 bases and J lost 4 bases; the stretch between them is 15 bases long. Including the terminal cysteine and phenylalanine, the CDR3 comprises 14 residues. Solely the CDR3 DNA is kept, with 42 bases framed from the first base. The receptor library was made with RT-PCR. For sequencing, an Illumina HiSeq 2500 was employed. The public reads were run again by TCRdb, first through fastp at Q25 and then through MiXCR, and only productive beta chains were kept. A single entry per CDR3 protein holds the most common genes and DNA from its merged rows. For this sample the table gives more than 450,000 distinct CDR3 sequences, of which approximately 10% were detected only once. Approximately 10% of the sample is held by the ten biggest clonotypes. The sample was also linked to a second study, of T cells expressing NK-cell markers. The second source states: 5'RACE template switching, by which a universal primer site and unique molecular identifiers were added, was used to make TCR beta cDNA libraries. TCR beta-chain repertoires were profiled in sorted CD3+CD56+NKG2C+, CD3+CD56+NKG2C- and CD3+CD56-NKG2C+ T-cell subsets from about 8 donors. Seven of the eight sequenced donors were HCMV-seropositive and one was HCMV-seronegative. In several experiments an anti-gammadeltaTCR antibody was added to restrict sorting to alphabetaTCR-expressing T cells. In a handful of donors, the dominant CD3+CD56+NKG2C+ clonotypes were found to rank among the top 10 CD8+ clonotypes and to make up roughly 1.0-7.5% of CD8+ T cells. Those dominant clonotypes were again the most abundant among CD3+CD56-NKG2C+ cells in several donors, at about 28.3-65%. Whether the expanded NKG2C-expressing T cell clones were specific for HCMV antigens remained unclear. The study sequenced eight donors, all healthy volunteers chosen at random: three men and five women. HCMV serostatus was determined by detecting HCMV-specific IgG in serum with a commercial ELISA kit. Ficoll density gradient centrifugation was used to isolate peripheral blood mononuclear cells from blood. For five or six donors, unsorted PBMC were also used to sequence bulk peripheral blood T-cell repertoires. Priming for cDNA synthesis came from the TCR beta constant segment, and two successive PCR amplification steps followed. Libraries were sequenced as 2 x 150 bp reads on Illumina HiSeq 2000/2500, MiSeq or NextSeq. MIGEC was used to demultiplex reads and group the reads by UMI, and MiTCR was used to assemble and quantify clonotypes. To remove erroneous sequences, TCR cDNA sequences were retained only when supported by two or more reads. The tcR package was used for downstream repertoire analysis, with clonotypes matched between fractions based on CDR3 nucleotide sequence plus V segment. VDJmatch was used to annotate antigen specificity against VDJdb, with one amino acid substitution allowed in CDR3.

The source material was PBMCs from blood, sampled on the day of vaccination. The TCR was taken from a man in his forties or fifties who received an inactivated influenza vaccine. Donor details come from another sample of the same person, matched by shared clones. The chain is encoded by TRBV6-2 or TRBV6-3 joined to TRBJ1-1; a weak D assignment points to TRBD1 (6 bases agree). CDR3 loop: CASSRLWGATEAFF. The bases are TGTGCCAGCAGCCGCCTATGGGGGGCCACTGAAGCTTTCTTT.